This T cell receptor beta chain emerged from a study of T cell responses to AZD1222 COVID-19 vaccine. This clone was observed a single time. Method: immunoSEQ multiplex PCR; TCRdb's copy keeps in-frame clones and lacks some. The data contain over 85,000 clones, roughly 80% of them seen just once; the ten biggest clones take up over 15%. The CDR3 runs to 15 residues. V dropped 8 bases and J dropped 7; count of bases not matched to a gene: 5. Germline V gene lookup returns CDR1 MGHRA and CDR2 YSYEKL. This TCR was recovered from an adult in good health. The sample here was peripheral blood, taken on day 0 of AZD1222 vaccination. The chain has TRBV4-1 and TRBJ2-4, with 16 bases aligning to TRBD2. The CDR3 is CASSGTSGGENIQYF. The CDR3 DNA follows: TGCGCCAGCTCCGGGACTAGCGGGGGGGAGAACATTCAGTACTTC.